The 21 T cell receptor beta chains below all came from one sample that was sequenced in a study of yellow fever vaccine responses in identical twins. One entry per CDR3 protein, called by TCRdb with MiXCR from the RT-PCR reads. Of 25,000 or so distinct CDR3 sequences listed, 77% are singletons. Sequencing used T cells from blood (PBMCs), unsorted or a sorted subset (not recorded which), obtained before or after yellow fever vaccination (not recorded which). Receptor source: a woman aged 18-29 years who received the yellow fever vaccine.

The chain links TRBV29-1 to TRBJ2-1, with D perhaps matching TRBD1 (5 bases). Germline CDR1 reads SQVTM; CDR2 reads ANQGSEA. The CDR3 has 14 residues. V gave up 1 base and J gave up 8 bases, with 15 bases separating them. The CDR3, as DNA: TGCAGCGTTGAAGGTCACCAGGGCCAGCATGAGCAGTTCTTC. This sequence encodes CSVEGHQGQHEQFF.

In nucleotides, the CDR3 is TGTGCCAGCAGCCGGACTAGCGGGCGGCACAATGAGCAGTTCTTC. Translated: CASSRTSGRHNEQFF. The V call is TRBV5-8, the J call TRBJ2-1, with 11 bases fitting TRBD2. V shed 4 bases, J shed 5 bases, and the junction held 5 bases outside the gene matches. The CDR3 spans 15 residues. Germline assignment: CDR1 SGHTS and CDR2 YDEGEE.

The chain carries TRBV4-2 and TRBJ2-2; TRBD1 agrees at 9 bases. CDR1 is LGHNA, CDR2 YNFKEQ, per germline. Trimming removed 2 bases from V and 5 bases from J; junction bases left unmatched: 9. The CDR3 sequence is 17 residues long. This chain's CDR3 is CASSQSPGQGFTGELFF. CDR3 DNA sequence: TGTGCCAGCAGCCAATCGCCGGGACAGGGATTTACCGGGGAGCTGTTTTTT.

This clonotype has a handful of counts. This sequence joins TRBV19 and TRBJ1-5, with D unclear. The V end lost 3 bases, the J end lost 7 bases, and 4 bases lay between the germline ends. CDR3 length equals 11 residues. Germline CDR1 LNHDA, CDR2 SQIVND (reference sequence). DNA for the CDR3: TGTGCCAGTAGTATTGAGCAGCCCCAGCATTTT. It yields the protein CASSIEQPQHF.

The chain uses TRBV5-1 and TRBJ2-2; no definite D call. The germline V gene has CDR1 SGHRS and CDR2 YFSETQ. V shed 0 bases and J shed 1 base, with 10 bases lying between them. This CDR3 contains 16 residues. Here the CDR3 reads CASSLGTQQNTGELFF. The DNA of the CDR3 is TGCGCCAGCAGCTTGGGAACTCAACAGAACACCGGGGAGCTGTTTTTT.

The chain couples TRBV7-6 to TRBJ2-2, with 14 bases aligning to TRBD2. The germline V gene encodes CDR1 SGHVS and CDR2 FNYEAQ. The J segment lost 3 bases and the V segment lost 5 bases, leaving 17 bases of the junction unmatched. The CDR3 is 21 residues long. CDR3 sequence: CASSRRGMGLAGAGHTGELFF. The CDR3 DNA sequence: TGTGCCAGCAGCCGACGAGGAATGGGACTAGCGGGAGCGGGGCACACCGGGGAGCTGTTTTTT. Full variable domain (outside the CDR3, taken from reference TRBV7-6 and TRBJ2-2): GAGVSQSPRYKVTKRGQDVALRCDPISGHVSLYWYRQALGQGPEFLTYFNYEAQQDKSGLPNDRFSAERPEGSISTLTIQRTEQRDSAMYRCASSRRGMGLAGAGHTGELFFGEGSRLTVL.

The chain joins TRBV2 to TRBJ2-1; D gene ambiguous. V was trimmed by 4 bases and J by 9 bases, leaving 16 bases between them. This CDR3 has 14 amino acids. The germline V gene encodes CDR1 SNHLY and CDR2 FYNNEI. The CDR3 spells CASSVEDLLSEQFF. CDR3 coding DNA: TGTGCCAGCAGTGTTGAGGACCTGTTGAGTGAGCAGTTCTTC. The full variable domain, with the rest looked up from reference TRBV2 and TRBJ2-1, is EPEVTQTPSHQVTQMGQEVILRCVPISNHLYFYWYRQILGQKVEFLVSFYNNEISEKSEIFDDQFSVERPDGSNFTLKIRSTKLEDSAMYFCASSVEDLLSEQFFGPGTRLTVL.

This chain links TRBV11-1 with TRBJ2-2; TRBD2 aligns across 7 bases. The CDR3 consists of 18 residues. Germline V gene sequence: CDR1 SGHAT, CDR2 FQDESV (reference sequence). The J segment lost 6 bases and the V segment lost 3 bases, leaving 16 bases of the junction unmatched. DNA of the CDR3: TGTGCCAGCAGCTTGAGGGGTCTCGCGGGAGATGGCCCCGGGGAGCTGTTTTTT. It translates to CASSLRGLAGDGPGELFF. Full variable domain (remainder filled in from reference TRBV11-1 and TRBJ2-2): EAEVAQSPRYKITEKSQAVAFWCDPISGHATLYWYRQILGQGPELLVQFQDESVVDDSQLPKDRFSAERLKGVDSTLKIQPAELGDSAMYLCASSLRGLAGDGPGELFFGEGSRLTVL.

The chain links TRBV18 to TRBJ2-3; 13 nucleotides match TRBD2. Losses at the gene ends were 9 bases for V and 3 bases for J; bases not matched to a gene: 9. The CDR3 runs 16 residues. Per the germline V gene, CDR1 is KGHSH and CDR2 is LQKENI. The CDR3 reads CASQGLAGVRTDTQYF. DNA for the CDR3: TGTGCCAGTCAAGGACTAGCGGGGGTTCGGACAGATACGCAGTATTTT. Combining the CDR3 with reference TRBV18 and TRBJ2-3 gives the whole variable domain NAGVMQNPRHLVRRRGQEARLRCSPMKGHSHVYWYRQLPEEGLKFMVYLQKENIIDESGMPKERFSAEFPKEGPSILRIQQVVRGDSAAYFCASQGLAGVRTDTQYFGPGTRLTVL.

The chain carries TRBV28 and TRBJ2-1; D possibly uses TRBD1 or TRBD2 (6 bases each). This CDR3 spans 14 amino acids. V lost 4 bases and J 1 base, leaving 8 bases between the germline ends. The germline gives CDR1 MDHEN, CDR2 SYDVKM. The CDR3 sequence: CASSWGASYNEQFF. The CDR3 region has the DNA TGTGCCAGCAGTTGGGGGGCATCCTACAATGAGCAGTTCTTC.

V and J are TRBV11-2 and TRBJ2-7, with a possible D match to TRBD2 (6 bases). The CDR3 consists of 14 residues. Trimming removed 0 bases from V and 2 bases from J, with 8 bases in between. Germline V CDR1 and CDR2: SGHAT, FQNNGV. DNA for the CDR3: TGTGCCAGCAGCTTAGACGGGGGTGCCTACGAGCAGTACTTC. Protein sequence: CASSLDGGAYEQYF.

The gene calls are TRBV12-2 and TRBJ1-1; the table's D call of TRBD1 was not tested on the DNA. TRBV12-2 is a listed pseudogene. The CDR3 is 16 amino acids. The CDR3 sequence is CASRLARFGTAWVAFF. CDR3 coding DNA: TGTGCAAGTCGCTTAGCTCGCTTTGGGACAGCCTGGGTGGCTTTCTTT.

The chain carries TRBV2 and TRBJ2-3; D gene ambiguous. This CDR3 is built from 13 residues. Germline V CDR1 and CDR2: SNHLY, FYNNEI. V gave up 2 bases and J gave up 9 bases, with 12 bases separating them. The DNA of the CDR3 is TGTGCCAGCAGTGAAATTGAGGCGTGGACGCAGTATTTT. It is translated as CASSEIEAWTQYF. Full variable domain (remainder filled in from reference TRBV2 and TRBJ2-3): EPEVTQTPSHQVTQMGQEVILRCVPISNHLYFYWYRQILGQKVEFLVSFYNNEISEKSEIFDDQFSVERPDGSNFTLKIRSTKLEDSAMYFCASSEIEAWTQYFGPGTRLTVL.

This rearrangement joins TRBV11-1 to TRBJ2-1; D possibly corresponds to TRBD1 (5 bases). The V gene's germline CDR1 is SGHAT and CDR2 FQDESV (reference sequence). The CDR3 is 16 residues long. V was clipped by 0 bases and J by 4 bases, with 13 bases between them. The CDR3 loop reads CASSLAQDKRYNEQFF. The CDR3 nucleotides are TGTGCCAGCAGCTTAGCGCAGGACAAGAGGTACAATGAGCAGTTCTTC.

The chain links TRBV12-3 or TRBV12-4 to TRBJ1-6, with D unclear. Trimming shortened V by 3 bases and J by 10 bases, and 13 bases separated the two germline ends. This CDR3 is built from 14 residues. CDR3 coding DNA: TGTGCCAGCAGTTTCCTCGGGCTAGGGTCACCCCTCCACTTT. It translates to CASSFLGLGSPLHF.

This clonotype was seen a few times. The chain recombines TRBV4-1 with TRBJ2-7; TRBD1 aligns across 7 bases. This CDR3 contains 14 residues. Germline assignment: CDR1 MGHRA and CDR2 YSYEKL. J gave up 1 base and V 4 bases, and 4 bases lay outside the gene matches. This CDR3 is CASSRQGRSYEQYF. The CDR3 DNA follows: TGCGCCAGCAGCCGACAGGGAAGGTCCTACGAGCAGTACTTC.

The chain links TRBV19 to TRBJ2-1; 10 nucleotides align to TRBD2. The CDR3 runs 15 residues. Losses at the gene ends were 6 bases for V and 3 bases for J; bases not matched to a gene: 5. The germline CDR1 and CDR2 sequences are LNHDA and SQIVND (reference sequence). The CDR3 region has the DNA TGTGCCAGTAGGGACCTAGCGGGGGACTACAATGAGCAGTTCTTC. Amino acids: CASRDLAGDYNEQFF. Looking up the rest from reference TRBV19 and TRBJ2-1 gives the full variable domain: DGGITQSPKYLFRKEGQNVTLSCEQNLNHDAMYWYRQDPGQGLRLIYYSQIVNDFQKGDIAEGYSVSREKKESFPLTVTSAQKNPTAFYLCASRDLAGDYNEQFFGPGTRLTVL.

The rearrangement links TRBV19 to TRBJ1-3, with D uncertain. CDR1 and CDR2 from the germline V gene are LNHDA and SQIVND (reference sequence). V was clipped by 6 bases and J by 0 bases, with 6 bases between them. The CDR3 contains 13 residues. CDR3 loop: CASRRSSGNTIYF. For the CDR3, the DNA is TGTGCCAGTAGAAGAAGCTCTGGAAACACCATATATTTT.

The rearrangement uses TRBV18 and TRBJ2-5, with D possibly being TRBD1 (5 bases). This CDR3 has 14 amino acids. CDR1 and CDR2 (germline): KGHSH, LQKENI. Between the trimmed V and J ends, which lost 3 bases and 5 bases, there was a span of 13 bases. CDR3 sequence reads: CASSPIDKGETQYF. The CDR3 nucleotides are TGTGCCAGCTCACCGATCGACAAGGGGGAGACCCAGTACTTC.

V is TRBV4-1 and J is TRBJ2-1; D is unresolved. The CDR3 spans 12 residues. V dropped 3 bases and J dropped 10 bases, with 10 bases sitting between them. Germline V lookup: CDR1 MGHRA, CDR2 YSYEKL. This chain's CDR3 is CASSHGIEEQFF. CDR3 nucleotide sequence: TGCGCCAGCAGCCATGGCATCGAGGAGCAGTTCTTC.

This chain links TRBV20-1 with TRBJ2-3; no clear D gene. The CDR3 consists of 12 residues. The ends were cut back, 1 base at V and 7 bases at J, with 9 bases in the middle. The germline V gene encodes CDR1 DFQATT and CDR2 SNEGSKA (reference sequence). The DNA for the CDR3 is TGCAGTGCTAGAGGGATAGCTTATACGCAGTATTTT. It yields the protein CSARGIAYTQYF.